This TCR beta chain was profiled in a study of control samples from healthy donors and cancer patients. Profiling relied on immunoSEQ multiplex PCR, and the TCRdb table lists in-frame clones only, not all of them. The sample carries around 95,000 clones, roughly 87% recorded once. There are 15 residues in the CDR3. Germline trimming cut 4 bases from V and 8 bases from J; bases unmatched to any gene: 12. CDR1 and CDR2 (germline): LNHDA, SQIVND (reference sequence). The V and J genes are TRBV19 and TRBJ2-5; TRBD2 matches at 8 bases. The clonotype originates from a woman between 50 and 59 years old in good health. Sample: blood. The CDR3 bases are TGTGCCAGTAGTACCCGATTAGCGGGGCCCGCAACCCAGTACTTC. Protein: CASSTRLAGPATQYF. The variable domain in full, with the rest retrieved from reference TRBV19 and TRBJ2-5, is DGGITQSPKYLFRKEGQNVTLSCEQNLNHDAMYWYRQDPGQGLRLIYYSQIVNDFQKGDIAEGYSVSREKKESFPLTVTSAQKNPTAFYLCASSTRLAGPATQYFGPGTRLLVL.